This T cell receptor (beta chain) was identified in a study of shared clonotypes between healthy human individuals (dated by TCRdb to the early 2020s). As for the study more broadly: A couple of women and a few men aged 18 to 49 years were included in the cohort. Per donor, three plates each were used for CD4 naive and CD4 memory, two for CD8 naive, and one for CD8 memory. To estimate repertoire size and how much clonotypes are shared between individuals, the study performed deep sequencing of blood TCR repertoires from about 5 healthy adults. Different laboratories and diverse techniques were used to prepare libraries and sequence TCR repertoires, to increase sequencing depth and limit assay-specific biases. Each donor's leukapheresis produced roughly between roughly 0.85 and 10 billion PBMCs. The paper as a whole reports these results and caveats: Compared with non-shared clonotypes, clonotypes shared by all four sorted-subset donors had higher generation probabilities. The genetic and exposure-history diversity represented was limited by the small number of donors. Sharing across a handful of donors was observed for about 4.8% of naive CD4, less than 4% of naive CD8, over 2% of memory CD4, and roughly 0.4% of memory CD8 clonotypes. Pairwise subsampling indicated that sequencing depth was expected to affect the degree of clonotype sharing among donors. Naive subsets generally had larger estimated clonotype richness than memory subsets. Even with the large sequencing depth, rarefaction of the sorted-subset datasets indicated that sequencing was incomplete. Sampling was restricted to blood, and TCR repertoires in tissues likely differ from the TCR repertoires found in blood.

Note on this clone: This receptor's antigen is unknown. No per-base quality is available; no much larger clone lies one base away.

TCR CDR3 regions were amplified from genomic DNA by multiplex PCR using the deep immunoSEQ assay. Genomic DNA extracted from each cell subset was distributed evenly over all wells of several immunoSEQ 96-well plates, and each plate served as one replicate. Each replicate PCR for sorted subsets received around 200 ng genomic DNA, equal to tens of thousands of T cell genomes. The purified libraries were quantified using a Qubit 3.0 fluorometer, sized with a Bioanalyzer 2100, and then quantified again using the KAPA Library Quantification kit. Each immunoSEQ 96-well plate was sequenced on its own single-read 150-cycle Illumina NextSeq 550 flow cell. The study's processing was this. Because the immunoSEQ output included only junctional sequences and no quality scores, the filtering could not be the same as the filtering used for full-length reads. To assign V/J genes and CDR3, sequences were annotated against IMGT germline references using PyIR, a Python wrapper for IgBLAST v1.9. Reads were removed for weak V/J assignments (E-value above 1e-6), missing CDR3, stop codons, out-of-frame junctions, or ambiguous translated residues. V3J clonotypes were defined as sequences sharing the same inferred V gene, J gene, and CDR3 amino acid sequence. Percentage overlap between repertoires was computed as shared unique clonotypes divided by the size of the smaller repertoire. RTK rarefaction, the Chao1 estimator, and Recon v2.1 estimates of unobserved clonotypes were used to assess repertoire richness. For all TCRbeta clonotypes obtained by the gDNA method from a few donors, generation probabilities were computed with OLGA. The immuneACCESS repertoire file appears here via TCRdb, limited to in-frame rearrangements. These files lack a portion of the clones; in checked studies, under half of the deficit traces to unresolved V genes, and the cause of the others is not known. Clonal size and the V and J genes are those of that table, whereas D and trimming came from the DNA. This sample gives millions of clones in total; over 85% of them show up just once. Jointly, the top ten make up over 0.12% of the sample.

The CDR3, from cysteine to phenylalanine, totals 19 residues. Only the CDR3 DNA stays, 57 bases, in frame from base 1. V is pared back by 5 bases and J by 0 bases, with 23 bases lying between the germline termini. CDR1 and CDR2 (SGHTA, FQGNSA) derive from the germline V gene. Healthy HIV-negative adults with no recently reported acute infections or vaccinations were included as donors. Every donor was a Caucasian adult residing in Nashville, Tennessee, USA. CD4+ T cells were enriched through magnetic negative selection, after which naive cells were positively selected on CD45RA and the remaining negative fraction served as the memory subset. Blood was collected by leukapheresis, and PBMCs were isolated by Ficoll-Histopaque density gradient centrifugation and then cryopreserved in liquid nitrogen vapor phase. Purity and quantity of every magnetically sorted T cell population were checked by analytical flow cytometry. From each sorted fraction, genomic DNA was isolated and quantified by UV absorbance on a Nanodrop 2000c.

This sequence originates from a man younger than 30 in good health. Source material: naive CD4+ T cells sorted from blood. Interpreted using the paper, the cell subset or site label stands for: CD45RA+ positively selected. This receptor chain uses TRBV7-2 and TRBJ1-3, with no D gene named confidently. The DNA reads as follows: TGTGCCAGCAGCACCATTTACGGCGCCAGTCCCAACTCTGGAAACACCATATATTTT. This gives the protein CASSTIYGASPNSGNTIYF.